This entry is about one T cell receptor (beta chain). At least ten counts were recorded for this clonotype. The antigen this receptor binds is unknown. No base-level quality is on record; no much larger clone is a single base apart. Stable Graves' hyperthyroidism was defined as the absence of progression to ophthalmopathy over 18 months of follow-up. The hyperthyroidism patients were between 18 and 65 years old and newly diagnosed, with a disease duration of less than 2 months. The study excluded patients with uncontrolled infections, other autoimmune diseases, pregnancy or lactation. Diagnoses were established on the basis of clinical symptoms, serum thyroxine and TRAb, thyroid ultrasound, and orbital computed tomography. Ficoll-Paque density gradient centrifugation was used to isolate PBMCs from under 11 ml of fresh peripheral blood. Total RNA was extracted with Trizol reagent, and quality was checked on an Agilent 2100 Bioanalyzer.

The source of the sample is a study of T cells in Graves' hyperthyroidism and ophthalmopathy (dated by TCRdb to the late 2010s). Describing the broader study: Peripheral blood was collected at initial diagnosis, before any treatment. TCR V-J signatures able to tell the groups apart were searched for in a discovery cohort of 90 to 100 patients, of whom fewer than 45 had Graves' ophthalmopathy and roughly 59 had stable Graves' hyperthyroidism. Prospective prediction of ophthalmopathy was tested in an independent validation cohort of some 20 hyperthyroidism patients and 17 patients who later progressed to ophthalmopathy. The 95 to 100 discovery patients were divided at random into training and test sets in a 7:3 ratio. In addition, the study compared T-cell repertoires in thyroid tissue and in blood from several Graves' hyperthyroidism patients. After sampling, hyperthyroidism patients received methimazole starting at 30 mg daily, and ophthalmopathy patients received high-dose intravenous methylprednisolone. According to the paper, TCR Vbeta CDR3 sequencing was carried out on 120 to 150 peripheral blood samples, which came from 40 to 45 ophthalmopathy, around 75 hyperthyroidism and approximately 17 progressor patients. Broader findings and caveats from the paper: In validation, the model predicted progression to ophthalmopathy a median of about 5.9 months before onset, with about 64% sensitivity and roughly 72% specificity. A model built on a 13 V-J signature distinguished ophthalmopathy from stable hyperthyroidism, reaching around 90% sensitivity and about 81% specificity in cross-validation and 80%/75% in testing. No statistical method was used to fix the sample size in advance, and group allocation was not hidden from the investigators. Most expanded thyroid clonotypes (frequency above 0.001) were also found in blood, which suggests that blood repertoires may mirror thyroid immune responses.

From the germline V gene (reference sequence), CDR1 is GTSNPN and CDR2 is SVGIG. The CDR3 runs 13 residues from the cysteine to the phenylalanine. Kept here is only the CDR3 DNA, which spans 39 bases and is read in frame from base 1. The junction shows trimming of 4 bases on V and 2 bases on J, and the gene matches do not reach 4 bases of it. The TCR beta CDR3 regions were amplified from the RNA transcripts. For the first round of RT-PCR on the TCR CDR3, the HTBI primer set was used together with the Qiagen OneStep RT-PCR kit. A second multiplex PCR round built the libraries, followed by size selection and purification. Libraries were sequenced paired-end with 100 bp reads on an Illumina HiSeq2000. On the authors' methods: SOAPnuke was used to process the raw data, with reads discarded if the reads contained adapters or uncalled bases, had a mean Phred below 15, or lacked an exact constant-primer or identifier match. High-quality paired reads were merged with COPE v1.2.5, and unique nucleotide sequences were defined as clonotypes. MiTCR v1.1 was used to align the clonotypes against IMGT TRBV, TRBD and TRBJ reference segments. Analysis was restricted to V-J combinations with a frequency above 0.0001, which covered just over 98% of repertoires. The TCS score was defined as the ratio of F50 (clonal expansion) to E x V (chaos), calculated using BLOSUM62-based TCRdist between CDR3 peptides within each V-J. Welch's t-statistics and random forest reduced roughly 540 V-J features to about 13, which were used in a naive Bayes classifier (R e1071). TCRdb reprocessing: public reads trimmed at Q25 with fastp, clones called with MiXCR, in-frame beta chains kept. CDR3 protein sequences are deduplicated, and each keeps its most common genes and DNA. In this record, the V and J calls reflect TCRdb's handling and not the investigators' own analysis. This sample gives about 360,000 distinct CDR3 sequences in total; about 18% of them show up just once. Roughly 3.5% of the sample is in the top ten clones.

The chain couples TRBV30 to TRBJ2-7; 8 bases in the junction line up with TRBD1. This clonotype originated in a woman aged 18-29 years with Graves' hyperthyroidism. Sequenced material: blood. CDR3 protein: CAWTDRVTYEQYF. The DNA sequence is as follows: TGTGCCTGGACGGACAGGGTCACCTACGAGCAGTACTTC.